This is a list of T cell receptor beta chains from one sample in a study of early T cells in non-severe SARS-CoV-2 infection. TCRdb reprocessed the 5' RACE reads with MiXCR, giving one entry per CDR3 protein. The sample shows some 100,000 distinct CDR3 sequences, roughly 14% of them seen only once. Source material: whole blood. These receptor sequences come from an adult who was a healthcare worker with PCR-confirmed SARS-CoV-2 infection or an uninfected control (not recorded which). CDR3s include the opening cysteine and the closing phenylalanine or tryptophan. A D gene is named only where the DNA matches it firmly. Part of the rows lack a size; the others show once, few, many or a class for expanded clones.

many | TRBJ1-5 | TRBV20-1 | . | 13 | TGCAGTGCCCTGGGGCAGAGCAATCAGCCCCAGCATTTT | CSALGQSNQPQHF
few | TRBJ1-2 | TRBV7-2 | . | 13 | TGTGCCAGCAGCTTCTGGGCCCACGCGGGCTACACCTTC | CASSFWAHAGYTF
. | TRBJ2-2 | TRBV11-2 | TRBD2 | 18 | TGTGCCAGCACCAGCATCGCTAGCGGGGGGGCGGCCACCGGGGAGCTGTTTTTT | CASTSIASGGAATGELFF
few | TRBJ2-5 | TRBV7-3 | TRBD1 | 14 | TGTGCCAGCAGCGAGACAGGGGGCGGAGAGACCCAGTACTTC | CASSETGGGETQYF
. | TRBJ1-2 | TRBV12-3/TRBV12-4 | TRBD1 | 15 | TGTGCCAGCACCTCAGGACAGGGCCCGTCCTATGGCTACACCTTC | CASTSGQGPSYGYTF
few | TRBJ2-5 | TRBV18 | . | 14 | TGTGCCAGCTCACCACGGGGTAGCCAAGAGACCCAGTACTTC | CASSPRGSQETQYF
. | TRBJ1-5 | TRBV19 | . | 15 | TGTGCCAGTAGTGTCGGCCAGGGGCGCAATCAGCCCCAGCATTTT | CASSVGQGRNQPQHF
few | TRBJ2-3 | TRBV10-3 | TRBD2 | 15 | TGTGCCATCAGAGACGGGACTAGTGGCACAGATACGCAGTATTTT | CAIRDGTSGTDTQYF
few | TRBJ2-6 | TRBV5-4 | . | 16 | TGTGCCAGCAGCCAGAATATGAATTCTGGGGCCAACGTCCTGACTTTC | CASSQNMNSGANVLTF
few | TRBJ1-3 | TRBV7-2 | . | 12 | TGTGCCAGCAGCTTACAGGAAAACACCATATATTTT | CASSLQENTIYF
few | TRBJ2-5 | TRBV18 | TRBD2 | 14 | TGTGCCAGCTCACCGCGGGGGACCCAAGAGACCCAGTACTTC | CASSPRGTQETQYF
. | TRBJ2-1 | TRBV29-1 | . | 14 | TGCAGCGGCCGAGCGGTGAGCTCCTACAATGAGCAGTTCTTC | CSGRAVSSYNEQFF
few | TRBJ2-3 | TRBV7-2 | . | 12 | TGTGCCAGCAGCGACCGGGTAGATACGCAGTATTTT | CASSDRVDTQYF
few | TRBJ2-3 | TRBV18 | TRBD2 | 15 | TGTGCCAGCTCACCAAACTCGGGGGGGGAAGATACGCAGTATTTT | CASSPNSGGEDTQYF
few | TRBJ2-5 | TRBV28 | . | 15 | TGTGCCAGCACCGGGGGACTTCTCACGGGAGAGACCCAGTACTTC | CASTGGLLTGETQYF
. | TRBJ1-1 | TRBV7-3 | TRBD1 | 13 | TGTGCCAGCAGCTTACAGGGACAGTTTGAAGCTTTCTTT | CASSLQGQFEAFF
. | TRBJ2-3 | TRBV14 | TRBD2 | 18 | TGTGCCAGCAGCCAACTACACGGACTAGCGGGGTTTGGAGATACGCAGTATTTT | CASSQLHGLAGFGDTQYF
few | TRBJ2-1 | TRBV4-1 | TRBD2 | 17 | TGCGCCAGCAGCCAAGATGCAGCGGGGGGGAACTACAATGAGCAGTTCTTC | CASSQDAAGGNYNEQFF
many | TRBJ1-1 | TRBV7-9 | . | 13 | TGTGCCGGAGGTTCTTCTGGGAACACTGAAGCTTTCTTT | CAGGSSGNTEAFF
. | TRBJ2-5 | TRBV29-1 | . | 11 | TGCAGCGTCGATGGGGCAGAGACCCAGTACTTC | CSVDGAETQYF
many | TRBJ2-1 | TRBV4-1 | TRBD2 | 18 | TGCGCCAGCAGCCACGGACTAGCGGGGGGGAGTCTGAACAATGAGCAGTTCTTC | CASSHGLAGGSLNNEQFF
. | TRBJ2-2 | TRBV5-1 | TRBD1 | 15 | TGCGCCAGCACCCTGACAGGGCCGAACACCGGGGAGCTGTTTTTT | CASTLTGPNTGELFF
many | TRBJ1-1 | TRBV6-2/TRBV6-3 | . | 16 | TGTGCCAGCAGTTATAGGTATCCAGCCCATCCCACTGAAGCTTTCTTT | CASSYRYPAHPTEAFF
. | TRBJ2-5 | TRBV30 | TRBD1 | 16 | TGTGCCTGGAGTCCGTCGAGGACAGGGCTCGCCGAGACCCAGTACTTC | CAWSPSRTGLAETQYF
many | TRBJ1-1 | TRBV20-1 | . | 15 | TGCAGTGCTCGCGGAGGAGGAGGCGGAAACACTGAAGCTTTCTTT | CSARGGGGGNTEAFF
once | TRBJ1-1 | TRBV30 | . | 13 | TGTGCCTGGGGGAAACAGGGTTACACTGAAGCTTTCTTT | CAWGKQGYTEAFF
. | TRBJ2-3 | TRBV13 | . | 14 | TGTGCCAGCAGCAAAAGCGACATCACAGATACGCAGTATTTT | CASSKSDITDTQYF
. | TRBJ2-2 | TRBV14 | TRBD1 | 15 | TGTGCCAGCAGCCATCAGGGGGCCAGCACCGGGGAGCTGTTTTTT | CASSHQGASTGELFF
many | TRBJ1-6 | TRBV7-3 | TRBD1 | 17 | TGTGCCAGCAGCTTAAGCAGGGGGCGCTCCTATAATTCACCCCTCCACTTT | CASSLSRGRSYNSPLHF
few | TRBJ1-5 | TRBV23-1 | TRBD1 | 18 | TGCGCCAGCAGTCAATCGGACAGGGGGATTTATAGCAATCAGCCCCAGCATTTT | CASSQSDRGIYSNQPQHF
. | TRBJ1-1 | TRBV5-1 | . | 11 | TGCGCCAGCAGCTGGGGCACTGAAGCTTTCTTT | CASSWGTEAFF
few | TRBJ1-1 | TRBV30 | . | 13 | TGTGCCTCCGGGCGGGGCGCGAACACTGAAGCTTTCTTT | CASGRGANTEAFF
few | TRBJ2-1 | TRBV6-5 | . | 15 | TGTGCCAGCAGTTACGCACAGCCCTCCTACAATGAGCAGTTCTTC | CASSYAQPSYNEQFF
few | TRBJ1-5 | TRBV29-1 | . | 13 | TGCAGCGTTATTTGGGGCAGCAATCAGCCCCAGCATTTT | CSVIWGSNQPQHF
few | TRBJ2-3 | TRBV29-1 | . | 11 | TGCAGCGTTGATGGGGAGAGTACGCAGTATTTT | CSVDGESTQYF
few | TRBJ2-1 | TRBV7-2 | . | 15 | TGTGCCAGCAGCTTAGACTGGACAGAGAACAATGAGCAGTTCTTC | CASSLDWTENNEQFF
. | TRBJ2-1 | TRBV6-5 | . | 15 | TGTGCCAGCAGCCCCGGGGGGCCCCCAAACAATGAGCAGTTCTTC | CASSPGGPPNNEQFF
few | TRBJ1-2 | TRBV7-9 | . | 16 | TGTGCCAGCAGCTTAGTGCCCACGGGGCAGGCCTCTGGCTACACCTTC | CASSLVPTGQASGYTF
. | TRBJ2-5 | TRBV9 | TRBD2 | 15 | TGTGCCAGCAGCTTTTTAGCGGGGCAACAAGAGACCCAGTACTTC | CASSFLAGQQETQYF
few | TRBJ1-5 | TRBV28 | . | 19 | TGTGCCAGCAGGCCCTACCCTAGTCGGATAGGGGAGGAAAATCAGCCCCAGCATTTT | CASRPYPSRIGEENQPQHF
many | TRBJ1-4 | TRBV11-2 | TRBD1 | 15 | TGTGCCAGCAGCTCGTCGACAGGGGGGTATGAAAAACTGTTTTTT | CASSSSTGGYEKLFF
few | TRBJ2-4 | TRBV12-3/TRBV12-4 | . | 12 | TGTGCCAGCAGTTTCCGCGAAAACATTCAGTACTTC | CASSFRENIQYF
. | TRBJ1-6 | TRBV2 | TRBD1 | 18 | TGTGCCAGCAGTGTAGCGCTTCGGACAGGACCTTATAATTCACCCCTCCACTTT | CASSVALRTGPYNSPLHF
. | TRBJ2-2 | TRBV5-1 | . | 15 | TGCGCCAGCAGCTCTCTGGGGACGAACACCGGGGAGCTGTTTTTT | CASSSLGTNTGELFF
many | TRBJ1-1 | TRBV7-3 | . | 14 | TGTGCCAGCAGCTTAGGGGGGATGAACACTGAAGCTTTCTTT | CASSLGGMNTEAFF
many | TRBJ2-2 | TRBV12-3/TRBV12-4 | TRBD1 | 15 | TGTGCCAGCAGTTTAAGGACAGGGGGCACCGGGGAGCTGTTTTTT | CASSLRTGGTGELFF
few | TRBJ2-3 | TRBV6-1 | . | 16 | TGTGCCAGCAGTGATGGGGTCTCAGGCAGGATAGATACGCAGTATTTT | CASSDGVSGRIDTQYF
many | TRBJ1-2 | TRBV20-1 | . | 14 | TGCAGTGCTAGAGTATCCGGACGCCAGAATGGCTACACCTTC | CSARVSGRQNGYTF
few | TRBJ1-1 | TRBV7-2 | TRBD1 | 13 | TGTGCCAGCAGCAGGGGACAGGCCCCTGAAGCTTTCTTT | CASSRGQAPEAFF
few | TRBJ1-1 | TRBV25-1 | . | 13 | TGTGCCAGCAGGACACCAGGGAACACTGAAGCTTTCTTT | CASRTPGNTEAFF
. | TRBJ2-5 | TRBV20-1 | TRBD2 | 13 | TGCAGTGCTAGTGCGGGGGGCCGAGAGACCCAGTACTTC | CSASAGGRETQYF
. | TRBJ1-4 | TRBV30 | . | 16 | TGTGCCTGGAGTGTATCGCGGAGCTTCTATAATGAAAAACTGTTTTTT | CAWSVSRSFYNEKLFF
. | TRBJ2-2 | TRBV4-1 | . | 15 | TGCGCCAGCAGCCAAGGACTAGGGTCTAACGGGGAGCTGTTTTTT | CASSQGLGSNGELFF
many | TRBJ2-6 | TRBV6-1 | . | 12 | TGTGCCAGCAGTCCTGGGGCCAACGTCCTGACTTTC | CASSPGANVLTF
few | TRBJ2-1 | TRBV6-2/TRBV6-3 | TRBD1 | 15 | TGTGCCAGCAGTAGAAGAGCGACAGGGGCCAATGAGCAGTTCTTC | CASSRRATGANEQFF